The present T cell receptor beta chain was sequenced within a study of identical twins. This clonotype was detected a few times. Per germline, CDR1 MGHRA and CDR2 YSYEKL. V was shortened by 3 bases and J by 7 bases, with 19 bases between the two germline ends. This CDR3 has 15 amino acids. From the 5' RACE reads, TCRdb called clonotypes with MiXCR, one entry per CDR3 protein. The sample includes about 700,000 distinct CDR3 sequences, 8% to 9% of them seen just once. The sample was also reused in another study, on yellow fever vaccine responses in identical twins.

The rearrangement joins TRBV4-1 to TRBJ2-7; TRBD2 is a possible D gene (6 bases). This TCR came from a woman between 18 and 29 years old in good health. What was sequenced was PBMCs. The CDR3 nucleotides are TGCGCCAGCAGCCAGGAGGGAGCAGGGACGAGGGAGCAGTACTTC. This encodes CASSQEGAGTREQYF.